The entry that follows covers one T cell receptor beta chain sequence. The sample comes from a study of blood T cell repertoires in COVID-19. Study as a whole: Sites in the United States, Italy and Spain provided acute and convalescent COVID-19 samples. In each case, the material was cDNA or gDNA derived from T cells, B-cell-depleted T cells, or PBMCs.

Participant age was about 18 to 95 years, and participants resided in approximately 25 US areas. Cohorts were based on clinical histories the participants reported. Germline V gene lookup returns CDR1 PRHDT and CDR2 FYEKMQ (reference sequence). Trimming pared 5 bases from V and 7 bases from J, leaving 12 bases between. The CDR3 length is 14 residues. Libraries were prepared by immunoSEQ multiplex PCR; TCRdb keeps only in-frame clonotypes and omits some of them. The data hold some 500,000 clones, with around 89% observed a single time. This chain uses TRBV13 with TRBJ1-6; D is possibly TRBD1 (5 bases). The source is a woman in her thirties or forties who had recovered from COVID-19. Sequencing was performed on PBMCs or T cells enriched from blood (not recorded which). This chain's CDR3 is CASSKRGGNSPLHF. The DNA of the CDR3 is TGTGCCAGCAGCAAGAGGGGAGGAAATTCACCCCTCCACTTT.